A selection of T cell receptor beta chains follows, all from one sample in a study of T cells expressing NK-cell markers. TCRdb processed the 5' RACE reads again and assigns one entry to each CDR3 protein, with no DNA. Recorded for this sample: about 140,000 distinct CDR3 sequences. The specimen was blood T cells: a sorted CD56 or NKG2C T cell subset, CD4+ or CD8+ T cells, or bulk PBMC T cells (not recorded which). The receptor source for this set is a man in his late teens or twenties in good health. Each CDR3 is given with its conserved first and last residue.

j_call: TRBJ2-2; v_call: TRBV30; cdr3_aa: CAWSVVGTGELFF
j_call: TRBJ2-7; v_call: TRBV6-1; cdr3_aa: CASSDLSPTYEQYF
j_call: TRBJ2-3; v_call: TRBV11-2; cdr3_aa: CASSEKTSAFYTDTQYF
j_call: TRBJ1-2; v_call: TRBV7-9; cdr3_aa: CASSSGGGNYGYTF
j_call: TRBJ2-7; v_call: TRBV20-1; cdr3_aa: CSARSSPYYEQYF
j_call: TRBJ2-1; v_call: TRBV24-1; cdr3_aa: CATSDSQYNEQFF
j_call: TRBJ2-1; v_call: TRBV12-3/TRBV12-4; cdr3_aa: CASSPRIAGGLYNEQFF
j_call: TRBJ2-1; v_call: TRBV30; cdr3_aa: CAWSFGTYNEQFF
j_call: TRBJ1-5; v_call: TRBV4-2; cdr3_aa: CASSQEAGASNQPQHF
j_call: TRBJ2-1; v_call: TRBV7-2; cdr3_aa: CASSTSGQGYNEQFF
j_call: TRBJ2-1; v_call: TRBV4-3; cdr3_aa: CASSQGRGAAHNEQFF
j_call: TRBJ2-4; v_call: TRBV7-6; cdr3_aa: CASSLGPDSKNIQYF
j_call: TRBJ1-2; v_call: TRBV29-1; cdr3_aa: CSVEEGTGVLYGYTF
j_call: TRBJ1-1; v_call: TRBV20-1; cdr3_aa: CSASHSTGADTEAFF
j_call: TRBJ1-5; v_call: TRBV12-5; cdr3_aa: CASGSLLAVNHQPQHF
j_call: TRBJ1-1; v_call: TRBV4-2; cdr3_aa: CASSQDSPTGPLGAFF